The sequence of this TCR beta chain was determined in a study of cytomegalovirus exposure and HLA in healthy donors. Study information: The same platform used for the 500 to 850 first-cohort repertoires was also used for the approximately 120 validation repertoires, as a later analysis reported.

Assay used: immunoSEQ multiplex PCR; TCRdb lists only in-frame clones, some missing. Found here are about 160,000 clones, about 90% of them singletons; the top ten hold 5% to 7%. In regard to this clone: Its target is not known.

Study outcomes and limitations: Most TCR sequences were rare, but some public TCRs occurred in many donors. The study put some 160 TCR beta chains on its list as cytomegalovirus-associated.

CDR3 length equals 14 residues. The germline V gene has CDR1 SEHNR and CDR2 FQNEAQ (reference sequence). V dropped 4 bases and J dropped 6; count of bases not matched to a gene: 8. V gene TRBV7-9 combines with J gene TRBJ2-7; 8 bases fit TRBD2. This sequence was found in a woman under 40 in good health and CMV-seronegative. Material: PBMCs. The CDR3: CASSYAGTRSEQYF. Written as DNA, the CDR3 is TGTGCCAGCAGCTACGCCGGGACTAGAAGCGAGCAGTACTTC. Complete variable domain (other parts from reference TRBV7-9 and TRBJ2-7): DTGVSQNPRHKITKRGQNVTFRCDPISEHNRLYWYRQTLGQGPEFLTYFQNEAQLEKSRLLSDRFSAERPKGSFSTLEIQRTEQGDSAMYLCASSYAGTRSEQYFGPGTRLTVT.